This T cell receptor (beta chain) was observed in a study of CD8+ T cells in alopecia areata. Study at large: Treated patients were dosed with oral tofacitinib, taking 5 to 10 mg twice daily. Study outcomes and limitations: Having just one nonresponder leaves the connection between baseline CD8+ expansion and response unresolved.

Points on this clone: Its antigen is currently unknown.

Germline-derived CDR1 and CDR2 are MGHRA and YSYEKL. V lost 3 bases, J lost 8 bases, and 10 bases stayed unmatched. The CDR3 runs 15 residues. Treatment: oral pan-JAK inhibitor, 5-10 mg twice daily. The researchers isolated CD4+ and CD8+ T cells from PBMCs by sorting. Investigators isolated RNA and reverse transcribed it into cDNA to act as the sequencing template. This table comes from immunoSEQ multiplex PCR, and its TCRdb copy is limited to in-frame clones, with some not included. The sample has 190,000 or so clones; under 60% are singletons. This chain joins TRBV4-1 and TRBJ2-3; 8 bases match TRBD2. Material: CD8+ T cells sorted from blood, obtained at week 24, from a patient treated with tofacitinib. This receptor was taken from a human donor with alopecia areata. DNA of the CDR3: TGCGCCAGCAGCCAGGAAGGACTAGCTGAGGTTACGCAGTATTTT. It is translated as CASSQEGLAEVTQYF.